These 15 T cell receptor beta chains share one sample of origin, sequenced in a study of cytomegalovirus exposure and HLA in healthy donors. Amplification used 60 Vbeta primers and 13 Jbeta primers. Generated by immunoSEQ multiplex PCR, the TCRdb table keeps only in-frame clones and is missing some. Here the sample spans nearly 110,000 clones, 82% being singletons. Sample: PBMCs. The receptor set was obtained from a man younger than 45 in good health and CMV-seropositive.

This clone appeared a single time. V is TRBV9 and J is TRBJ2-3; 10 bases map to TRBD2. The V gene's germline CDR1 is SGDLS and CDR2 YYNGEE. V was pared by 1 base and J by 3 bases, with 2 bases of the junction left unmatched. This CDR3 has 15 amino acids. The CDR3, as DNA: TGTGCCAGCAGCGTATTACTAGCGGGGACAGATACGCAGTATTTT. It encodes CASSVLLAGTDTQYF. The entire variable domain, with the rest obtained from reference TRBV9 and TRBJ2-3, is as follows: DSGVTQTPKHLITATGQRVTLRCSPRSGDLSVYWYQQSLDQGLQFLIQYYNGEERAKGNILERFSAQQFPDLHSELNLSSLELGDSALYFCASSVLLAGTDTQYFGPGTRLTVL.

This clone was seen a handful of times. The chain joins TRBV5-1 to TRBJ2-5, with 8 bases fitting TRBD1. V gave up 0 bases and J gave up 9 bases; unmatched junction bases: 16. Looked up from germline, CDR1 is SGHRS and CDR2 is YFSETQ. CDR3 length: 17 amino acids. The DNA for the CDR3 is TGCGCCAGCAGCTTGGGGGTGACAGGGGCGCCTTTGGAGGCCCAGTACTTC. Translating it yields CASSLGVTGAPLEAQYF.

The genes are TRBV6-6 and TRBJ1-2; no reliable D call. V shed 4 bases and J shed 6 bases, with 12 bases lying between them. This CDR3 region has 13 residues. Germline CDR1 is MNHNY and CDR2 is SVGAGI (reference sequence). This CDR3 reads CASSSGGQHGYTF. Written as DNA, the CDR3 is TGTGCCAGCAGTTCCGGAGGGCAACATGGCTACACCTTC.

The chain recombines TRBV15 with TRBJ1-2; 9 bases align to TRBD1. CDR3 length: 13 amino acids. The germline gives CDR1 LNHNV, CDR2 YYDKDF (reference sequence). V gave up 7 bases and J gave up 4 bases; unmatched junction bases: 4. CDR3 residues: CATNTGGAYGYTF. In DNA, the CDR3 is TGTGCCACCAATACAGGGGGCGCCTATGGCTACACCTTC.

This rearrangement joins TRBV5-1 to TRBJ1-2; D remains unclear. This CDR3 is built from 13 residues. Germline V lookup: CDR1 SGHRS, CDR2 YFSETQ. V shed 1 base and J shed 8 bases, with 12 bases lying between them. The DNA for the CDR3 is TGCGCCAGCAGCTTGACCGGAGAACGGGGCTACACCTTC. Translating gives CASSLTGERGYTF.

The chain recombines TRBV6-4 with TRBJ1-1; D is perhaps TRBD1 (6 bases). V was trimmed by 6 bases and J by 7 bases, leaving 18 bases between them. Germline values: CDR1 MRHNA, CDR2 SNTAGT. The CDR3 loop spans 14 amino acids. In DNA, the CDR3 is TGTGCCAGCAGCCTTAATTTGGGGACATATGAAGCTTTCTTT. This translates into CASSLNLGTYEAFF.

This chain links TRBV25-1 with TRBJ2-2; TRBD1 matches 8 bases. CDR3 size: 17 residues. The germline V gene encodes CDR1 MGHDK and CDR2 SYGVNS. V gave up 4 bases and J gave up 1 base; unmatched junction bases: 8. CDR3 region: CASSALDRGRNTGELFF. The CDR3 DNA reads TGTGCCAGCAGTGCCCTCGACAGGGGTCGGAACACCGGGGAGCTGTTTTTT.

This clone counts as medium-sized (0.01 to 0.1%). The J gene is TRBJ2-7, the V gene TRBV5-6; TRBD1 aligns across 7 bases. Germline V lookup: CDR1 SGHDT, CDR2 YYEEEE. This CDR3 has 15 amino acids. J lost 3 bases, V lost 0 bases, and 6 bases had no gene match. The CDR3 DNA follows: TGTGCCAGCAGCTTGGATGGGACAGCGTTCTACGAGCAGTACTTC. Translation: CASSLDGTAFYEQYF. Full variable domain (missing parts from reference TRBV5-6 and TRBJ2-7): DAGVTQSPTHLIKTRGQQVTLRCSPKSGHDTVSWYQQALGQGPQFIFQYYEEEERQRGNFPDRFSGHQFPNYSSELNVNALLLGDSALYLCASSLDGTAFYEQYFGPGTRLTVT.

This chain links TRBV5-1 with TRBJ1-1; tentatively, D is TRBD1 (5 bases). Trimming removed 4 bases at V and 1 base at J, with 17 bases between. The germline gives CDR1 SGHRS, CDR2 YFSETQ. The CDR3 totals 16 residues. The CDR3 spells CASSAQHARANTEAFF. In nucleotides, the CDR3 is TGCGCCAGCAGCGCCCAACATGCCAGGGCGAACACTGAAGCTTTCTTT.

The CDR3 is CASSRGNTIYF. The CDR3, as DNA: TGTGCCAGCAGTCGGGGAAACACCATATATTTT. This rearrangement joins TRBV27 to TRBJ1-3; D gene unclear. This CDR3 has 11 amino acids. Trimming removed 5 bases from V and 4 bases from J, with 3 bases in between. The germline gives CDR1 MNHEY, CDR2 SMNVEV (reference sequence).

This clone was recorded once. The CDR3 protein is CASSYTGSSYNEQFF. The CDR3 DNA follows: TGTGCCAGCAGTTACACGGGTAGCTCCTACAATGAGCAGTTCTTC. V is TRBV6-5 and J is TRBJ2-1; D remains ambiguous. The CDR3 length is 15 residues. Per the germline V gene, CDR1 is MNHEY and CDR2 is SVGAGI. V was pared by 2 bases and J by 0 bases, with 8 bases between.

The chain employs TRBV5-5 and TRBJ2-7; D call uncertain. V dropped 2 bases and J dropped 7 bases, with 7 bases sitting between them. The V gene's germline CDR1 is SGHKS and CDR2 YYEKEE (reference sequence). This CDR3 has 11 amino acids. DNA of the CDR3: TGTGCCAGCAGCTTTGGGCATGAGCAGTACTTC. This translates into CASSFGHEQYF. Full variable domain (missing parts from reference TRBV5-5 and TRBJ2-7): DAGVTQSPTHLIKTRGQQVTLRCSPISGHKSVSWYQQVLGQGPQFIFQYYEKEERGRGNFPDRFSARQFPNYSSELNVNALLLGDSALYLCASSFGHEQYFGPGTRLTVT.

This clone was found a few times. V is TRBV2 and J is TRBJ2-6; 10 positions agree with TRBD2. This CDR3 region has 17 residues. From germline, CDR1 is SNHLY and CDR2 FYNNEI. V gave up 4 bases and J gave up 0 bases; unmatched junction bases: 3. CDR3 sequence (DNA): TGTGCCAGCAGTGCGAGCGGGGGGGTCTCTGGGGCCAACGTCCTGACTTTC. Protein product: CASSASGGVSGANVLTF. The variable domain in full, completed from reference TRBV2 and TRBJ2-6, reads EPEVTQTPSHQVTQMGQEVILRCVPISNHLYFYWYRQILGQKVEFLVSFYNNEISEKSEIFDDQFSVERPDGSNFTLKIRSTKLEDSAMYFCASSASGGVSGANVLTFGAGSRLTVL.

The CDR3 bases are TGTGCCAGCAGCCGGGGACAGGGGGATTATCGTGGGCAGTTCTTC. Its protein is CASSRGQGDYRGQFF. This chain joins TRBV13 and TRBJ2-1; 11 bases are a match to TRBD1. CDR1 and CDR2 (germline): PRHDT, FYEKMQ (reference sequence). The CDR3 length is 15 residues. V was clipped by 5 bases and J by 12 bases; unmatched bases: 12.

The CDR3 protein is CASMLGGDSYNEQFF. CDR3 DNA sequence: TGCGCCAGCATGCTCGGCGGGGACTCCTACAATGAGCAGTTCTTC. The chain has TRBV5-1 and TRBJ2-1; D may be TRBD2 (6 bases). Germline CDR1 and CDR2: SGHRS and YFSETQ. The CDR3 has 15 residues. Between the trimmed V and J ends, which lost 6 bases and 0 bases, there was a span of 13 bases.